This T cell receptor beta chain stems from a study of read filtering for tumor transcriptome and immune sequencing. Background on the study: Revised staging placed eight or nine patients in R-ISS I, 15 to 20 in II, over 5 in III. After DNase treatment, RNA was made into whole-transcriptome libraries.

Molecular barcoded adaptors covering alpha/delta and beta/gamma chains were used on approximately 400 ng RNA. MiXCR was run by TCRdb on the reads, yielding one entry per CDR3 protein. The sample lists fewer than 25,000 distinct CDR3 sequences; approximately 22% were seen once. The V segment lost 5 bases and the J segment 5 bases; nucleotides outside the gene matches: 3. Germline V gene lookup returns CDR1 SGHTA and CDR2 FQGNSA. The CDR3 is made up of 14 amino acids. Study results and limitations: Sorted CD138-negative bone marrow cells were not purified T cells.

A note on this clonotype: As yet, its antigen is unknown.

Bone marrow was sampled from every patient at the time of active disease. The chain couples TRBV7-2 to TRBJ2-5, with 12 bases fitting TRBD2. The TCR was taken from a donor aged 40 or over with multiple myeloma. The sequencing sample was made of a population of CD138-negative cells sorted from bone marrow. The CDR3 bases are TGTGCCAGCAGCCCAGGACTAGCGGGGGAGACCCAGTACTTC. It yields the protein CASSPGLAGETQYF. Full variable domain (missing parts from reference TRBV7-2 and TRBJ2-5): GAGVSQSPSNKVTEKGKDVELRCDPISGHTALYWYRQSLGQGLEFLIYFQGNSAPDKSGLPSDRFSAERTGGSVSTLTIQRTQQEDSAVYLCASSPGLAGETQYFGPGTRLLVL.